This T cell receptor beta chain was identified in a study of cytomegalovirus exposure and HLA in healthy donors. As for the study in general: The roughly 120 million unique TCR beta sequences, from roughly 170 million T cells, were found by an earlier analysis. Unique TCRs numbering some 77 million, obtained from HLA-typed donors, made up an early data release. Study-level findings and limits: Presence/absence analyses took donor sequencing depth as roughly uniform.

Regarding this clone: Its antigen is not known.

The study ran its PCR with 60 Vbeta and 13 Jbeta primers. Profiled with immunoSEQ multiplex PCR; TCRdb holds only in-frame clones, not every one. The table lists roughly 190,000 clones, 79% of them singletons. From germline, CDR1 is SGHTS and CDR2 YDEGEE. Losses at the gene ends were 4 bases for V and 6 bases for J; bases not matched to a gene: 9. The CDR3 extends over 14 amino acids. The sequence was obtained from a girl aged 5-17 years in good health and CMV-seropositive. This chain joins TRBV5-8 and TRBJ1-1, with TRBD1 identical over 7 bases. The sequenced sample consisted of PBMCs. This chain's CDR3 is CASSTRTGFPEAFF. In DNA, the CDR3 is TGTGCCAGCAGCACCCGGACAGGCTTCCCTGAAGCTTTCTTT. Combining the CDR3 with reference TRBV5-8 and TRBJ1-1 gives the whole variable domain EAGVTQSPTHLIKTRGQQATLRCSPISGHTSVYWYQQALGLGLQFLLWYDEGEERNRGNFPPRFSGRQFPNYSSELNVNALELEDSALYLCASSTRTGFPEAFFGQGTRLTVV.